The clone carrying this T cell receptor beta chain appeared once. The repertoire was sequenced with immunoSEQ multiplex PCR; TCRdb's copy has only in-frame clones and lacks some. The table records about half a million clones, approximately 85% of them present only once. The entry originates in a study of shared clonotypes between healthy human individuals. Between the trimmed V and J ends, which lost 6 bases and 7 bases, there was a span of 21 bases. CDR3 length equals 15 residues. Germline CDR1 reads MDHEN; CDR2 reads SYDVKM. The sample comprised PBMCs. This TCR was recovered from a woman in her 40s in good health. Some clones in this sample may be carry-over from other donors' samples. The chain employs TRBV28 and TRBJ1-2; tentative D call: TRBD1 (6 bases). The CDR3 region has the DNA TGTGCCAGCAGCCAGGGGAGTAGTGCCTTGGGTGGCTACACCTTC. Its protein product is CASSQGSSALGGYTF.